Listed here are 6 T cell receptor beta chains from one sample, sequenced in a study of T cells after yellow fever vaccination. TCRdb reprocessed the 5' RACE reads with MiXCR, giving one entry per CDR3 protein. The sample comprises over 300,000 distinct CDR3 sequences, roughly 7% of which are singletons, and over 15% rests with the top ten. Sequences were derived from PBMCs, sampled approximately 40 days after the first yellow fever vaccination. These TCRs come from a man between 18 and 35 years old who received the YFV17D yellow fever vaccine.

This clonotype has just a few counts. V usage is TRBV6-5 and J usage is TRBJ1-6, with 10 bases lining up with TRBD1. The CDR3 covers 15 residues. Per germline, CDR1 MNHEY and CDR2 SVGAGI. Trimming removed 7 bases from V and 9 bases from J; junction bases left unmatched: 9. CDR3 coding DNA: TGTGCCAGCAAGTTGGGGACAGGGGCTAGTTCACCCCTCCACTTT. Protein sequence: CASKLGTGASSPLHF.

There are a few counts of this clonotype. The V call is TRBV10-3, the J call TRBJ2-1; D is unresolved. This CDR3 spans 16 amino acids. Deletions cut 2 bases from V and 6 bases from J, with 17 bases between. From germline, CDR1 is ENHRY and CDR2 SYGVKD. CDR3 residues: CAISEGNGPTSNEQFF. The CDR3 nucleotides are TGTGCCATCAGTGAGGGGAACGGGCCCACCAGCAATGAGCAGTTCTTC.

In this sample, this clonotype turned up a few times. V is TRBV7-2 and J is TRBJ2-6, with a weak D call TRBD1 (6 bases). V lost 4 bases to trimming and J lost 2 bases, with 18 bases between them. This CDR3 is 18 amino acids long. Germline V gene lookup returns CDR1 SGHTA and CDR2 FQGNSA. CDR3 amino acids: CASSSPQGSLPGANVLTF. CDR3 nucleotides: TGTGCCAGCAGCTCACCACAGGGATCATTACCTGGGGCCAACGTCCTGACTTTC.

This clonotype was observed a few times. The chain uses TRBV2 and TRBJ1-5; D unresolved. The CDR3 sequence is 14 residues long. Germline values: CDR1 SNHLY, CDR2 FYNNEI. V lost 3 bases to trimming and J lost 2 bases, with 8 bases between them. The CDR3 DNA reads as TGTGCCAGCAGTGAGCGAGTAGGCAATCAGCCCCAGCATTTT. Residues: CASSERVGNQPQHF.

This clonotype was observed many times. This chain links TRBV20-1 with TRBJ2-7, with no clear D. The germline V and J ends were trimmed by 0 bases and 1 base, with 13 bases remaining between them. Germline V gives CDR1 DFQATT, CDR2 SNEGSKA (reference sequence). This CDR3 region has 15 residues. The CDR3 here is CSARDPKVGSYEQYV. CDR3 in DNA: TGCAGTGCTAGAGATCCTAAGGTAGGGTCCTACGAGCAGTACGTC.

The chain is built from TRBV5-1 and TRBJ2-3, with TRBD2 identical over 9 bases. This CDR3 is built from 17 residues. Germline trimming cut 0 bases from V and 2 bases from J; bases unmatched to any gene: 7. Germline loops: CDR1 SGHRS, CDR2 YFSETQ. CDR3 region: CASSLVGSGGFTDTQYF. CDR3 nucleotides: TGCGCCAGCAGCTTGGTGGGTAGCGGGGGCTTCACAGATACGCAGTATTTT.